This T cell receptor (beta chain) emerged from a study of blood T cell repertoires in COVID-19 (dated by TCRdb to 2018 to 2021). Background for the entire study: Samples from collaborators originated in the United States, Italy and Spain and spanned both the acute and convalescent phases of COVID-19. The prospective study material was composed of cDNA or gDNA derived from T cells, B-cell-depleted T cells, or PBMCs. Deeply sampled blood TCRbeta repertoires from subjects exposed to, actively infected with, or recovered from COVID-19 were included in the dataset. The repertoires were made available in a free public database intended to serve as a resource for research on the immune response to SARS-CoV-2. Samples came from the ongoing ImmuneRACE study (first 160 participants) plus 1,254 subjects from 6 global collaborators. Sample metadata almost always included a de-identified subject ID, COVID-19 status, age in years and sex. HLA class I and class II types, where available, came from metadata supplied by the sample provider rather than from assay-based typing. The study at large found these results: Clinical and demographic metadata were provided uncurated, with the amount varying by source and participant.

TCRbeta CDR3 regions were amplified from genomic DNA using the immunoSEQ Assay, a bias-controlled multiplex PCR. From the authors' description of their analysis: Within the assay, amplification of reference gene primers was used to estimate how many nucleated cells each sample contained. Sequence reads were collapsed and filtered to measure the absolute abundance of every unique TCRbeta CDR3 rearrangement. For each sample, productive Simpson clonality was calculated as the square root of Simpson's diversity index over productive rearrangements. TCRdb holds this immuneACCESS table with in-frame rearrangements only. Some clones are missing; in checked studies, unresolved V genes explain under half, and the rest has no known cause. The D gene and trimming were derived from the DNA, and the V and J assignments and clone size from that table. The sample data list 200,000 or so clones, and roughly nine tenths of these were observed just once. The biggest ten clones account for approximately 0.75% of the sample.

Comments on this clone: Its target antigen remains unknown. Base-call qualities are not available, and no considerably larger clone is one nucleotide away.

Whole blood was collected in K2EDTA tubes by collaborating institutions according to the institutions' own protocols. For TCRbeta analysis, collaborators shipped samples in one of three forms: frozen whole blood, isolated PBMCs, or DNA extracted from either of those sample types. This TCR was recovered from an older woman with acute or convalescent COVID-19. Sequencing was done on a sample of peripheral blood.

For the CDR3, the sequence is CASSWEQGPGELFF. Read as DNA, the sequence is TGTGCCAGCAGCTGGGAACAGGGCCCTGGGGAGCTGTTTTTT. The V and J genes are TRBV2 and TRBJ2-2; possibly the D gene is TRBD1, per 6 matching bases. Looking up the germline V gene yields CDR1 SNHLY and CDR2 FYNNEI. V and J lose 6 bases and 8 bases, and a span of 16 bases separates them. The CDR3 holds 14 amino acids from the cysteine to the phenylalanine. Just CDR3 DNA is preserved here, 42 bases in frame from base 1. The full variable domain, with segments outside the CDR3 supplied by the reference TRBV2 and TRBJ2-2 proteins, appears as EPEVTQTPSHQVTQMGQEVILRCVPISNHLYFYWYRQILGQKVEFLVSFYNNEISEKSEIFDDQFSVERPDGSNFTLKIRSTKLEDSAMYFCASSWEQGPGELFFGEGSRLTVL.